Presented here are 2 T cell receptor beta chains from one specimen sequenced in a study of blood T cells in healthy people across ages. Together with a sample-barcoded 5' primer, a J-beta primer mix was included in a second PCR lasting about 7 to 12 cycles. TCRdb used MiXCR to reprocess the 5' RACE reads, holding one entry per CDR3 protein. Of some 1,000,000 distinct CDR3 sequences in the sample, 25% were seen once. The same specimen was also included in a second study, on T cells of mothers and their children.

The sample comprised blood. The origin of the receptors is a girl aged 2-15 years in good health.

In its sample, this clonotype was seen a few times. The chain links TRBV25-1 to TRBJ1-6; no reliable D call. Germline loops: CDR1 MGHDK, CDR2 SYGVNS. This CDR3 is 13 amino acids long. V was trimmed by 7 bases and J by 7 bases, leaving 11 bases between them. The CDR3, as DNA: TGTGCCAGCACCCTCGACATCAATTCACCCCTCCACTTT. Protein product: CASTLDINSPLHF.

With respect to this clonotype: Its ends do not fully match the called genes, so a read error is possible. This chain joins TRBV7-8 and TRBJ2-5, with D hard to call. The better agreement between TRBJ2-7 and the DNA end casts doubt on the J call. There are 14 residues in the CDR3. Germline V gene lookup returns CDR1 SGHVS and CDR2 FQNEAQ. The CDR3 DNA is TGTGCCTGCAGCTCTAGGCCTCGCTCCTACGAGCAGTACTTC. This sequence encodes CACSSRPRSYEQYF.